This TCR beta chain was retrieved from a study of cytotoxic CD8 clonotypes in ibrutinib-treated CLL. The V gene end was trimmed by 0 bases and the J gene end by 1 base; junction bases not matched to a gene: 3. The CDR3 consists of 15 residues. The germline V gene has CDR1 MNHNY and CDR2 SVGAGI (reference sequence). The planned depth of sequencing spanned 1 in 200,000 to 1 in 1 million T cells. Using immunoSEQ multiplex PCR, the repertoire was profiled, and TCRdb retains in-frame clones only, with some absent. Of about 140,000 clones in the sample, 76% are singletons; the top ten hold roughly 4.7%. The chain uses TRBV6-6 and TRBJ2-7; the match to TRBD1 covers 7 bases. The sequences come from PBMCs, collected after 24 months of ibrutinib treatment. The receptor was derived from a human donor with chronic lymphocytic leukemia. The CDR3 is CASSYSAGGSYEQYF. For the CDR3, the DNA is TGTGCCAGCAGTTACTCGGCAGGGGGTTCCTACGAGCAGTACTTC.